The 29 T cell receptor beta chains in this list originate from one sample, sequenced in a study of T cell responses to AZD1222 COVID-19 vaccine. The method was immunoSEQ multiplex PCR; TCRdb's version includes in-frame clones alone and lacks a portion of them. The data show tens of thousands of clones, roughly 90% seen once. The specimen was peripheral blood, collected on day 0 of AZD1222 vaccination. Every receptor here comes from an adult in good health.

The chain recombines TRBV30 with TRBJ2-3; D is unresolved. The CDR3 sequence is 11 residues long. Between the trimmed V and J ends, which lost 0 bases and 6 bases, there was a span of 4 bases. Germline assignment: CDR1 GTSNPN and CDR2 SVGIG (reference sequence). In DNA form, the CDR3 reads TGTGCCTGGAGTGTGGGGGATACGCAGTATTTT. Translation gives CAWSVGDTQYF.

The rearrangement uses TRBV28 and TRBJ1-4; D remains unclear. CDR3 size: 12 residues. From germline, CDR1 is MDHEN and CDR2 SYDVKM. V shed 9 bases and J shed 5 bases, with 10 bases lying between them. CDR3 in amino acids: CASRGLNEKLFF. In nucleotides, the CDR3 is TGTGCCAGTCGTGGATTAAATGAAAAACTGTTTTTT.

V is TRBV6-6 and J is TRBJ1-2, with D tentatively TRBD1 (5 bases). Trimming pared 5 bases from V and 3 bases from J, leaving 16 bases between. CDR3 length equals 15 residues. Germline V CDR1 and CDR2: MNHNY, SVGAGI (reference sequence). The CDR3 loop is CASSQGPQEYYGYTF. CDR3 bases: TGTGCCAGCAGTCAAGGACCACAGGAATACTATGGCTACACCTTC.

This chain uses TRBV5-4 with TRBJ2-1, with 12 bases fitting TRBD1. The CDR3 sequence is 16 residues long. Germline V gene lookup returns CDR1 SGHNT and CDR2 YYREEE (reference sequence). The ends lost 6 bases at V and 8 bases at J; junction bases unmatched: 12. The CDR3 nucleotides read TGTGCCAGCATTCCCCGGGGGGGACAGGGGGCGGATGAGCAGTTCTTC. Residues: CASIPRGGQGADEQFF.

The chain links TRBV6-5 to TRBJ1-2; D is uncertain. The germline gives CDR1 MNHEY, CDR2 SVGAGI. This CDR3 is 16 amino acids long. Trimming removed 1 base from V and 6 bases from J, with 18 bases in between. Written as DNA, the CDR3 is TGTGCCAGCAGTTACTTGGGGTCGGGGTCCAAGGATGGCTACACCTTC. The encoded protein is CASSYLGSGSKDGYTF.

The chain carries TRBV6-5 and TRBJ1-1; 7 bases align to TRBD1. Losses at the gene ends were 10 bases for V and 5 bases for J; bases not matched to a gene: 13. The CDR3 runs 14 residues. The germline V gene has CDR1 MNHEY and CDR2 SVGAGI. Here the CDR3 DNA reads TGTGCCACTCAAAACAGGGGACTCCAAACTGAAGCTTTCTTT. Translating it yields CATQNRGLQTEAFF.

The J gene is TRBJ1-5, the V gene TRBV6-5; possibly TRBD1 for D (6 bases). Between the trimmed V and J ends, which lost 6 bases and 0 bases, there was a span of 9 bases. The CDR3 length is 14 residues. The germline V gene has CDR1 MNHEY and CDR2 SVGAGI. Here the CDR3 reads CASRRGDSNQPQHF. The CDR3, as DNA: TGTGCCAGCAGGAGGGGGGATAGCAATCAGCCCCAGCATTTT.

The count of this clone is one. This chain joins TRBV19 and TRBJ1-4; weak D call: TRBD1 (5 bases). Trimming removed 4 bases at V and 10 bases at J, with 16 bases between. Germline-derived CDR1 and CDR2 are LNHDA and SQIVND (reference sequence). CDR3 length: 14 residues. The CDR3 here is CASSTYGGVGKLFF. The DNA of the CDR3 is TGTGCCAGTAGTACCTATGGGGGGGTAGGAAAACTGTTTTTT.

The CDR3 DNA is TGTGCCAGCAGCTTAGACAGGGGATTGAATCAGCCCCAGCATTTT. It encodes CASSLDRGLNQPQHF. V gene TRBV7-2 combines with J gene TRBJ1-5, with 7 bases fitting TRBD1. The CDR3 sequence is 15 residues long. Per germline, CDR1 SGHTA and CDR2 FQGNSA. The junction had 4 bases not matched to a gene; V was cut back by 1 base and J by 4 bases.

V usage is TRBV2 and J usage is TRBJ1-1, with a possible D match to TRBD1 (6 bases). In germline, CDR1 is SNHLY, CDR2 FYNNEI. The CDR3 is made up of 14 amino acids. V gave up 5 bases and J gave up 1 base, with 11 bases separating them. For the CDR3, the DNA is TGTGCCAGCAGTCCTCAACAGGGGAACACTGAAGCTTTCTTT. Protein: CASSPQQGNTEAFF.

The sample holds one count of this clone. The rearrangement uses TRBV12-1 and TRBJ1-2. TRBV12-1 is a listed pseudogene. This CDR3 is built from 18 residues. In DNA, the CDR3 is TGTGCCAGCAGCCTTGGGATCAAGGACGGATTCCCTGAGGGTGGCTACACCTTC. It codes for CASSLGIKDGFPEGGYTF.

The chain combines TRBV5-1 with TRBJ1-1, with a tentative D call TRBD1 (6 bases). The V end lost 5 bases, the J end lost 0 bases, and 11 bases lay between the germline ends. This CDR3 is 14 amino acids long. The germline gives CDR1 SGHRS, CDR2 YFSETQ. The CDR3 DNA is TGCGCCAGCAGGGACAGCTCCTTGAACACTGAAGCTTTCTTT. It specifies CASRDSSLNTEAFF.

This clone was observed a single time. This sequence joins TRBV12-3 or TRBV12-4 and TRBJ1-2; 8 bases agree with TRBD1. Germline trimming cut 7 bases from V and 5 bases from J; bases unmatched to any gene: 6. The CDR3 has 13 amino acids. Here the CDR3 DNA reads TGTGCCAGCAACGAACAGGGGGGGTATGGCTACACCTTC. This codes for CASNEQGGYGYTF.

V usage is TRBV27 and J usage is TRBJ2-2; D is uncertain. There are 12 residues in the CDR3. V dropped 5 bases and J dropped 5 bases, with 6 bases sitting between them. The germline CDR1 and CDR2 sequences are MNHEY and SMNVEV (reference sequence). The CDR3 reads CASSPTTGELFF. The CDR3 DNA is TGTGCCAGCAGTCCAACTACCGGGGAGCTGTTTTTT.

V and J are TRBV2 and TRBJ1-1; D is unresolved. Trimming removed 7 bases from V and 4 bases from J, with 16 bases in between. The CDR3 has 14 amino acids. Germline values: CDR1 SNHLY, CDR2 FYNNEI. The CDR3 loop reads CASMGKMVSTEAFF. CDR3 nucleotides: TGTGCCAGCATGGGGAAGATGGTGTCCACTGAAGCTTTCTTT.

The J gene is TRBJ2-2, the V gene TRBV6-1; 8 bases agree with TRBD1. The CDR3 extends over 15 amino acids. Germline V CDR1 and CDR2: MNHNS, SASEGT. The V segment lost 5 bases and the J segment 1 base; nucleotides outside the gene matches: 3. Here the CDR3 DNA reads TGTGCCAGCAGTTGGACAGGGCAGAACACCGGGGAGCTGTTTTTT. Protein: CASSWTGQNTGELFF.

The chain is built from TRBV19 and TRBJ1-3, with TRBD1 matching over 7 bases. Germline loops: CDR1 LNHDA, CDR2 SQIVND (reference sequence). V trimming: 4 bases; J trimming: 0 bases; junction bases outside the gene matches: 6. This CDR3 is built from 16 residues. CDR3 nucleotides: TGTGCCAGTAGTACGGGACAGAAGTACTCTGGAAACACCATATATTTT. The encoded protein is CASSTGQKYSGNTIYF.

The chain combines TRBV5-1 with TRBJ2-5, with 9 bases that match TRBD2. The CDR3 sequence is 17 residues long. Germline V lookup: CDR1 SGHRS, CDR2 YFSETQ. The junction had 12 bases not matched to a gene; V was cut back by 4 bases and J by 2 bases. Here the CDR3 reads CASSQTGASGVQETQYF. The CDR3 region has the DNA TGCGCCAGCAGCCAAACGGGCGCTAGCGGGGTACAAGAGACCCAGTACTTC.

The chain links TRBV27 to TRBJ2-4, with 12 bases that match TRBD1. CDR3 length: 15 amino acids. V shed 6 bases, J shed 5 bases, and the junction held 5 bases outside the gene matches. Germline V CDR1 and CDR2: MNHEY, SMNVEV (reference sequence). The CDR3 nucleotides read TGTGCCAGCAGAGGGACAGGGGGCGGTGAAAACATTCAGTACTTC. As protein: CASRGTGGGENIQYF.

The rearrangement uses TRBV2 and TRBJ2-5, with TRBD1 matching 11 bases. CDR1 and CDR2 (germline): SNHLY, FYNNEI. The CDR3 is made up of 15 amino acids. The V gene end was trimmed by 6 bases and the J gene end by 5 bases; junction bases not matched to a gene: 8. The CDR3 region has the DNA TGTGCCAGCAGCCCCTCCGGGACAGGGGGGGAGACCCAGTACTTC. Translating gives CASSPSGTGGETQYF. Full variable domain (remainder filled in from reference TRBV2 and TRBJ2-5): EPEVTQTPSHQVTQMGQEVILRCVPISNHLYFYWYRQILGQKVEFLVSFYNNEISEKSEIFDDQFSVERPDGSNFTLKIRSTKLEDSAMYFCASSPSGTGGETQYFGPGTRLLVL.

V usage is TRBV10-2 and J usage is TRBJ1-3; TRBD1 is a possible D gene (5 bases). Germline CDR1 WSHSY, CDR2 SAAADI. V lost 7 bases and J lost 0, with 13 bases in between. The CDR3 runs 15 residues. The CDR3: CASMKGPSSGNTIYF. The CDR3 DNA reads as TGCGCCAGCATGAAGGGGCCGTCCTCTGGAAACACCATATATTTT.

The V gene is TRBV30, the J gene TRBJ1-2; D is undetermined. This CDR3 has 13 amino acids. V was pared by 0 bases and J by 7 bases, with 12 bases between. The germline gives CDR1 GTSNPN, CDR2 SVGIG (reference sequence). CDR3 sequence: CAWSVRGPGGYTF. Written as DNA, the CDR3 is TGTGCCTGGAGTGTACGAGGTCCGGGTGGCTACACCTTC.

This clone was seen only once. The gene calls are TRBV10-3 and TRBJ1-2, with TRBD1 matching 7 bases. The CDR3 spans 13 residues. The junction had 8 bases not matched to a gene; V was cut back by 6 bases and J by 7 bases. Germline lookup yields CDR1 ENHRY and CDR2 SYGVKD. DNA of the CDR3: TGTGCCATCAGCAAACAGGGGACCTCTGGCTACACCTTC. It yields the protein CAISKQGTSGYTF.

This chain links TRBV11-3 with TRBJ1-3; unclear D gene. Germline loops: CDR1 SGHNT, CDR2 YENEEA. This CDR3 is built from 13 residues. Trimming removed 5 bases at V and 3 bases at J, with 8 bases between. CDR3 sequence: CASSRGSGNTIYF. CDR3 sequence (DNA): TGTGCCAGCAGCCGAGGAAGTGGAAACACCATATATTTT.

The chain couples TRBV27 to TRBJ1-4; 11 bases match TRBD1. Germline CDR1 is MNHEY and CDR2 is SMNVEV (reference sequence). Trimming removed 6 bases from V and 2 bases from J; junction bases left unmatched: 8. The CDR3 extends over 17 amino acids. The CDR3 reads CASRRTGGGKTNEKLFF. In nucleotides, the CDR3 is TGTGCCAGCAGGCGGACAGGGGGCGGGAAGACTAATGAAAAACTGTTTTTT.

The CDR3 DNA is TGTGCCAGCTCACCAATGGGACAGGGGGCGAACGGGGAGCTGTTTTTT. It specifies CASSPMGQGANGELFF. The chain couples TRBV18 to TRBJ2-2; 12 bases are shared with TRBD1. This CDR3 has 16 residues. The V gene end was trimmed by 2 bases and the J gene end by 7 bases; junction bases not matched to a gene: 5. Germline V gene data show CDR1 as KGHSH and CDR2 as LQKENI.

The genes are TRBV7-6 and TRBJ2-1; D remains unclear. This CDR3 has 15 amino acids. In germline, CDR1 is SGHVS, CDR2 FNYEAQ. The germline V and J ends were trimmed by 1 base and 4 bases, with 11 bases remaining between them. The CDR3 region is CASSLEGSKYNEQFF. The DNA of the CDR3 is TGTGCCAGCAGCTTAGAGGGATCCAAATACAATGAGCAGTTCTTC. Using reference TRBV7-6 and TRBJ2-1 for the parts outside the CDR3, the full variable domain is GAGVSQSPRYKVTKRGQDVALRCDPISGHVSLYWYRQALGQGPEFLTYFNYEAQQDKSGLPNDRFSAERPEGSISTLTIQRTEQRDSAMYRCASSLEGSKYNEQFFGPGTRLTVL.

This chain connects TRBV20-1 to TRBJ1-1; D remains ambiguous. This CDR3 has 14 amino acids. Germline CDR1 is DFQATT and CDR2 is SNEGSKA (reference sequence). V was pared by 3 bases and J by 0 bases, with 11 bases between. CDR3 bases: TGCAGTGCTAGTTCTGGACCGCTGAACACTGAAGCTTTCTTT. Its translation is CSASSGPLNTEAFF.

The rearrangement joins TRBV7-2 to TRBJ1-1; D not resolved. The CDR3 loop spans 15 amino acids. The V gene lost 3 bases and the J gene lost 1 base, with 12 bases spanning the gap. The germline V gene encodes CDR1 SGHTA and CDR2 FQGNSA. CDR3 sequence reads: CASSFSPTGNTEAFF. Written as DNA, the CDR3 is TGTGCCAGCAGCTTCTCACCAACGGGGAACACTGAAGCTTTCTTT.